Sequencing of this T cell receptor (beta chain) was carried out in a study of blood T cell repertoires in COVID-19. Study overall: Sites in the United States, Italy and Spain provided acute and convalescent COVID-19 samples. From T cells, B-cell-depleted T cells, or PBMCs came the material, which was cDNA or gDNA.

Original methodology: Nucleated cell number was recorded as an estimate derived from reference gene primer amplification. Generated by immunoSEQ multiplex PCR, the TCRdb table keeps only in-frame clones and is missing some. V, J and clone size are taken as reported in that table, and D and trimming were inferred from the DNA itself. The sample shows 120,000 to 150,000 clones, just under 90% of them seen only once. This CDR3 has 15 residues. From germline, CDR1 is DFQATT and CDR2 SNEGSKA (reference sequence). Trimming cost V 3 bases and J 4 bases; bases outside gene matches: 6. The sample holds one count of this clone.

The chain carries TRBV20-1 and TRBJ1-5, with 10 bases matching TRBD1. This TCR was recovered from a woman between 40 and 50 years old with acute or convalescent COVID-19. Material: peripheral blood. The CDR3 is CSASSPGQGNQPQHF. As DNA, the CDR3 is TGCAGTGCTAGTTCTCCGGGACAGGGGAATCAGCCCCAGCATTTT.